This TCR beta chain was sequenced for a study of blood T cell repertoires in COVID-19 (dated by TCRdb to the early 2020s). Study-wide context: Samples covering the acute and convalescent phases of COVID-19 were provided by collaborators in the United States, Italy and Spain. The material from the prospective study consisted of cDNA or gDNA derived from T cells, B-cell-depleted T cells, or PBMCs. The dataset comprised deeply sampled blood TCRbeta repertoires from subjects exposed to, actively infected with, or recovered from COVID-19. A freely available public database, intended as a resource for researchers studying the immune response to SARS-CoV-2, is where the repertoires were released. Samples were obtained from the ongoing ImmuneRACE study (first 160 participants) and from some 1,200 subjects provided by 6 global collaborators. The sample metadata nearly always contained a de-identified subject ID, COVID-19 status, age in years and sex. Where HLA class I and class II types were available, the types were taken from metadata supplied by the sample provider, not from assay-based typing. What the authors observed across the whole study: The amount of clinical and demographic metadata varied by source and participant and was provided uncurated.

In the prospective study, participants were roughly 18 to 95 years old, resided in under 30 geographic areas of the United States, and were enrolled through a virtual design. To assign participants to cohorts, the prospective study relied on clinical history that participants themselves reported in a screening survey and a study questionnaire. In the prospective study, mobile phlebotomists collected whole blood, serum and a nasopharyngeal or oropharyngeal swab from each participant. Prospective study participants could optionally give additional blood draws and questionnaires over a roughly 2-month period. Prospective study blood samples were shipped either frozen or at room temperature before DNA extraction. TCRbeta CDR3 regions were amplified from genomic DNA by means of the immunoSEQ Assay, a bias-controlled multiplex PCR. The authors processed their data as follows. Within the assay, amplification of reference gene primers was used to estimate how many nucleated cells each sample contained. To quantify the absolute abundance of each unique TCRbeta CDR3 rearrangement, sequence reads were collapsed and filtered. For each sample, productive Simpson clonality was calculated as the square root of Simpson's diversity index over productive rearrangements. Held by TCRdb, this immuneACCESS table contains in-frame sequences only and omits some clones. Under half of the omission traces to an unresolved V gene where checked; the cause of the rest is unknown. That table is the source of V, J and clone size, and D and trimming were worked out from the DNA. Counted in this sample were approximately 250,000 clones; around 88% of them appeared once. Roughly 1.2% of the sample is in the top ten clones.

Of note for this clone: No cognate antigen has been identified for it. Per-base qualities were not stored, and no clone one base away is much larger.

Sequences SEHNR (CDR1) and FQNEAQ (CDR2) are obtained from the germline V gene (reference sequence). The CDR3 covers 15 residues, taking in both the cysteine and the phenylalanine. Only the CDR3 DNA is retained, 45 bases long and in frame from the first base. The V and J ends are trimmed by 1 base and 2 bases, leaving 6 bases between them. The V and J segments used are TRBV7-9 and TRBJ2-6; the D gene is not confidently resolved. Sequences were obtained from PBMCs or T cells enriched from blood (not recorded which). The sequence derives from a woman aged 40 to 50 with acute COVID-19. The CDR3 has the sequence CASSLDLAGANVLTF. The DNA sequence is TGTGCCAGCAGCTTAGACTTGGCTGGGGCCAACGTCCTGACTTTC.